The 28 T cell receptor beta chains given below trace back to one sample, sequenced in a study of cytomegalovirus exposure and HLA in healthy donors. The PCR ran on 60 Vbeta and 13 Jbeta primers. Method: immunoSEQ multiplex PCR; TCRdb's copy keeps in-frame clones and lacks some. The repertoire holds about 120,000 clones, 75% to 85% seen once, with 7.5% to 10% in the top ten. The specimen was PBMCs. Receptors originate from a female donor in good health and CMV-seropositive.

The chain combines TRBV5-1 with TRBJ2-2, with D maybe TRBD1 (6 bases). This CDR3 has 15 amino acids. Germline V lookup: CDR1 SGHRS, CDR2 YFSETQ. V lost 4 bases and J 5 bases, leaving 15 bases between the germline ends. CDR3 nucleotide sequence: TGCGCCAGCAGCCCAGATAGCAGGGGAACCGGGGAGCTGTTTTTT. Protein product: CASSPDSRGTGELFF.

The V call is TRBV12-5, the J call TRBJ1-4, with a tentative D call TRBD1 (6 bases). CDR1 is LGHNT, CDR2 FRNRAP, per germline. V was shortened by 0 bases and J by 6 bases, with 11 bases between the two germline ends. There are 15 residues in the CDR3. The CDR3 DNA is TGTGCTAGTGGTTTGGTAATAGGACAGCATGAAAAACTGTTTTTT. As protein: CASGLVIGQHEKLFF.

With respect to this clone: Other DNA variants within this sample encode the same CDR3. V and J are TRBV9 and TRBJ1-2, with TRBD1 matching 9 bases. This CDR3 contains 14 residues. J gave up 9 bases and V 4 bases, and 10 bases lay outside the gene matches. Germline assignment: CDR1 SGDLS and CDR2 YYNGEE. CDR3 residues: CASSSGQGGVRYTF. CDR3 DNA: TGTGCCAGCAGCTCGGGACAGGGAGGGGTTCGCTACACCTTC. The variable domain in full, completed from reference TRBV9 and TRBJ1-2, reads DSGVTQTPKHLITATGQRVTLRCSPRSGDLSVYWYQQSLDQGLQFLIQYYNGEERAKGNILERFSAQQFPDLHSELNLSSLELGDSALYFCASSSGQGGVRYTFGSGTRLTVV.

The chain links TRBV7-2 to TRBJ1-2; weak D call: TRBD1 (5 bases). V gave up 4 bases and J gave up 0 bases, with 12 bases separating them. The germline gives CDR1 SGHTA, CDR2 FQGNSA. This CDR3 has 15 amino acids. The CDR3 loop is CASSSGQDPNYGYTF. For the CDR3, the DNA is TGTGCCAGCAGCTCAGGACAAGACCCTAACTATGGCTACACCTTC.

The gene calls are TRBV2 and TRBJ2-5; 11 bases align to TRBD1. The length of the CDR3 is 15 residues. Germline trimming cut 6 bases from V and 7 bases from J; bases unmatched to any gene: 10. Germline CDR1 SNHLY, CDR2 FYNNEI. The CDR3 here is CASRHGQGAEGTQYF. The DNA for the CDR3 is TGTGCCAGCAGACATGGACAGGGGGCGGAGGGGACCCAGTACTTC.

V usage is TRBV19 and J usage is TRBJ1-3; TRBD1 matches 9 bases. The CDR3 has 13 residues. V lost 8 bases to trimming and J lost 3 bases; unmatched junction nucleotides: 2. CDR1 is LNHDA and CDR2 is SQIVND in the germline V gene (reference sequence). The CDR3 protein is CASGQGYGNTIYF. The CDR3 DNA reads TGTGCCAGTGGACAGGGGTATGGAAACACCATATATTTT. The full variable domain, with the rest looked up from reference TRBV19 and TRBJ1-3, is DGGITQSPKYLFRKEGQNVTLSCEQNLNHDAMYWYRQDPGQGLRLIYYSQIVNDFQKGDIAEGYSVSREKKESFPLTVTSAQKNPTAFYLCASGQGYGNTIYFGEGSWLTVV.

This clone came up once. The rearrangement joins TRBV5-1 to TRBJ2-7; 7 nucleotides agree with TRBD2. Germline CDR1 reads SGHRS; CDR2 reads YFSETQ. The CDR3 has 15 residues. The J segment lost 6 bases and the V segment lost 2 bases, leaving 11 bases of the junction unmatched. The DNA for the CDR3 is TGCGCCAGCAGCTTCGGGCGGGGAGGGACGGGCGAGCAGTACTTC. It is translated as CASSFGRGGTGEQYF.

The genes are TRBV18 and TRBJ2-7; 10 bases align to TRBD1. Germline assignment: CDR1 KGHSH and CDR2 LQKENI. The CDR3 runs to 15 residues. The V and J ends lost 3 bases and 3 bases, in that order; junction bases with no gene match: 5. The CDR3 DNA sequence: TGTGCCAGCTCACCTCGGACAGGGGGGCACTACGAGCAGTACTTC. Translation gives CASSPRTGGHYEQYF.

J is TRBJ2-5 and V is TRBV5-1, with D possibly being TRBD1 (5 bases). The J call may be wrong; the DNA end is better matched by TRBJ2-7. CDR3 length: 12 amino acids. Germline values: CDR1 SGHRS, CDR2 YFSETQ. The CDR3 loop reads CASSLQGNEQYF. DNA of the CDR3: TGCGCCAGCAGCTTGCAGGGCAACGAGCAGTACTTC.

This sequence joins TRBV5-1 and TRBJ2-7, with a tentative D call TRBD1 (5 bases). The germline V gene encodes CDR1 SGHRS and CDR2 YFSETQ. V dropped 3 bases and J dropped 0 bases, with 22 bases sitting between them. The CDR3 totals 18 residues. The CDR3 DNA follows: TGCGCCAGCAGCTCCCAACCCTCAACAGGCACGACCTCCTACGAGCAGTACTTC. As protein: CASSSQPSTGTTSYEQYF. Supplemented by reference TRBV5-1 and TRBJ2-7, the full variable domain reads KAGVTQTPRYLIKTRGQQVTLSCSPISGHRSVSWYQQTPGQGLQFLFEYFSETQRNKGNFPGRFSGRQFSNSRSEMNVSTLELGDSALYLCASSSQPSTGTTSYEQYFGPGTRLTVT.

The chain has TRBV10-3 and TRBJ2-7; 12 bases fit TRBD1. V lost 4 bases to trimming and J lost 5 bases; unmatched junction nucleotides: 12. The CDR3 totals 17 residues. Germline loops: CDR1 ENHRY, CDR2 SYGVKD. The CDR3 here is CAISASTGTGGGDEQYF. The CDR3 nucleotides read TGTGCCATCAGTGCCTCGACCGGGACAGGGGGCGGCGACGAGCAGTACTTC.

V and J are TRBV7-2 and TRBJ1-3, with TRBD1 as a possible D gene (6 bases). The CDR3 length is 18 residues. CDR1 and CDR2 (germline): SGHTA, FQGNSA. Trimming pared 1 base from V and 0 bases from J, leaving 16 bases between. This chain's CDR3 is CASSLGWGQGNSGNTIYF. DNA for the CDR3: TGTGCCAGCAGCTTAGGTTGGGGGCAGGGCAACTCTGGAAACACCATATATTTT.

The rearrangement joins TRBV2 to TRBJ1-1, with 11 bases that match TRBD1. J was trimmed by 5 bases and V by 6 bases; bases with no gene match: 5. The CDR3 length is 14 residues. CDR1 and CDR2 (germline): SNHLY, FYNNEI. CDR3 sequence (DNA): TGTGCCAGCAGCCGGACAGGGGGCGGGACTGAAGCTTTCTTT. Protein sequence: CASSRTGGGTEAFF.

This rearrangement joins TRBV19 to TRBJ2-3, with 12 bases identical to TRBD2. The V and J ends lost 4 bases and 0 bases, in that order; junction bases with no gene match: 5. CDR1 is LNHDA, CDR2 SQIVND, per germline (reference sequence). This CDR3 has 17 residues. In DNA, the CDR3 is TGTGCCAGTAGTAGGGGGCTAGCGGGGGGGAGCACAGATACGCAGTATTTT. It is translated as CASSRGLAGGSTDTQYF. The variable domain in full, completed from reference TRBV19 and TRBJ2-3, reads DGGITQSPKYLFRKEGQNVTLSCEQNLNHDAMYWYRQDPGQGLRLIYYSQIVNDFQKGDIAEGYSVSREKKESFPLTVTSAQKNPTAFYLCASSRGLAGGSTDTQYFGPGTRLTVL.

The chain uses TRBV19 and TRBJ1-1, with D uncertain. V lost 3 bases and J lost 7, with 24 bases in between. The CDR3 runs to 17 residues. Per the germline V gene, CDR1 is LNHDA and CDR2 is SQIVND (reference sequence). The CDR3 region is CASSILRGSESPFEAFF. Here the CDR3 DNA reads TGTGCCAGTAGTATTCTCCGAGGGAGTGAATCCCCATTTGAAGCTTTCTTT. The full variable domain, rest sourced from reference TRBV19 and TRBJ1-1, is DGGITQSPKYLFRKEGQNVTLSCEQNLNHDAMYWYRQDPGQGLRLIYYSQIVNDFQKGDIAEGYSVSREKKESFPLTVTSAQKNPTAFYLCASSILRGSESPFEAFFGQGTRLTVV.

The chain links TRBV29-1 to TRBJ1-2, with D perhaps matching TRBD1 (6 bases). Between the trimmed V and J ends, which lost 1 base and 4 bases, there was a span of 10 bases. CDR3 length equals 13 residues. Germline V gives CDR1 SQVTM, CDR2 ANQGSEA. This CDR3 is CSVEVGAGYGYTF. Written as DNA, the CDR3 is TGCAGCGTTGAAGTGGGGGCTGGCTATGGCTACACCTTC.

The V call is TRBV7-2, the J call TRBJ1-5; TRBD1 might be the D (5 bases). Trimming removed 1 base at V and 2 bases at J, with 9 bases between. Per the germline V gene, CDR1 is SGHTA and CDR2 is FQGNSA. CDR3 size: 15 residues. CDR3 DNA sequence: TGTGCCAGCAGCTTAGTTCAGGGCGGCAATCAGCCCCAGCATTTT. Residues: CASSLVQGGNQPQHF.

The chain is built from TRBV7-9 and TRBJ2-5, with 7 bases lining up with TRBD2. CDR3 length: 13 residues. V shed 3 bases, J shed 7 bases, and the junction held 5 bases outside the gene matches. Looked up from germline, CDR1 is SEHNR and CDR2 is FQNEAQ (reference sequence). The CDR3 DNA reads as TGTGCCAGCAGCTTGAGCGGGATAGGGACCCAGTACTTC. Translated: CASSLSGIGTQYF.

CDR3 sequence: CAISESRTGNTEAFF. The CDR3 DNA sequence: TGTGCCATCAGTGAGTCACGGACAGGGAATACTGAAGCTTTCTTT. V is TRBV10-3 and J is TRBJ1-1; 8 nucleotides align to TRBD1. The length of the CDR3 is 15 residues. Germline V lookup: CDR1 ENHRY, CDR2 SYGVKD. The V and J ends lost 0 bases and 5 bases, in that order; junction bases with no gene match: 5.

The CDR3 DNA follows: TGTGCCAGTAGTATTAGTCAGGGGAATTCACCCCTCCACTTT. It specifies CASSISQGNSPLHF. The chain recombines TRBV19 with TRBJ1-6; D possibly corresponds to TRBD1 (6 bases). Trimming stripped 3 bases from V and 7 bases from J, with 10 bases between. The length of the CDR3 is 14 residues. Germline values: CDR1 LNHDA, CDR2 SQIVND (reference sequence).

The genes are TRBV2 and TRBJ2-7; TRBD1 aligns across 7 bases. In germline, CDR1 is SNHLY, CDR2 FYNNEI. The J segment lost 7 bases and the V segment lost 6 bases, leaving 9 bases of the junction unmatched. This CDR3 comprises 13 residues. The CDR3 sequence: CASSLEGAREQYF. CDR3 nucleotide sequence: TGTGCCAGCAGCCTCGAGGGGGCGAGAGAGCAGTACTTC. The entire variable domain, with the rest obtained from reference TRBV2 and TRBJ2-7, is as follows: EPEVTQTPSHQVTQMGQEVILRCVPISNHLYFYWYRQILGQKVEFLVSFYNNEISEKSEIFDDQFSVERPDGSNFTLKIRSTKLEDSAMYFCASSLEGAREQYFGPGTRLTVT.

The chain couples TRBV2 to TRBJ1-2; D gene ambiguous. Germline assignment: CDR1 SNHLY and CDR2 FYNNEI. CDR3 size: 12 residues. V lost 3 bases and J 7 bases, leaving 9 bases between the germline ends. CDR3: CASSEINTGYTF. DNA of the CDR3: TGTGCCAGCAGTGAGATCAACACTGGCTACACCTTC.

The chain joins TRBV6-1 to TRBJ2-7; 9 bases are shared with TRBD1. This CDR3 comprises 12 residues. The germline V gene has CDR1 MNHNS and CDR2 SASEGT. The J segment lost 4 bases and the V segment lost 6 bases, leaving 1 base of the junction unmatched. The CDR3 DNA is TGTGCCAGCAGGGACAGGGGTTACGAGCAGTACTTC. It specifies CASRDRGYEQYF.

The chain joins TRBV6-4 to TRBJ1-6, with 9 bases fitting TRBD1. Germline V lookup: CDR1 MRHNA, CDR2 SNTAGT. The junction had 6 bases not matched to a gene; V was cut back by 4 bases and J by 8 bases. This CDR3 comprises 15 residues. The CDR3 DNA sequence: TGTGCCAGCAGTGCACACAGGGGGCGCGATTCACCCCTCCACTTT. Protein product: CASSAHRGRDSPLHF.

The chain couples TRBV6-5 to TRBJ2-5; D is possibly TRBD1 (6 bases). The germline V gene has CDR1 MNHEY and CDR2 SVGAGI. The CDR3 totals 15 residues. V gave up 6 bases and J gave up 1 base, with 15 bases separating them. This chain's CDR3 is CASRIQGLTQETQYF. The DNA of the CDR3 is TGTGCCAGCAGGATACAGGGTCTAACCCAAGAGACCCAGTACTTC.

A few counts support this clone. This chain joins TRBV13 and TRBJ1-1; no reliable D call. Per the germline V gene, CDR1 is PRHDT and CDR2 is FYEKMQ (reference sequence). The germline V and J ends were trimmed by 0 bases and 8 bases, with 13 bases remaining between them. The CDR3 is made up of 14 amino acids. The CDR3 loop is CASSLGSEALEAFF. The DNA of the CDR3 is TGTGCCAGCAGCTTAGGCTCGGAGGCGTTAGAAGCTTTCTTT. Based on the CDR3 plus reference TRBV13 and TRBJ1-1, the full variable domain is AAGVIQSPRHLIKEKRETATLKCYPIPRHDTVYWYQQGPGQDPQFLISFYEKMQSDKGSIPDRFSAQQFSDYHSELNMSSLELGDSALYFCASSLGSEALEAFFGQGTRLTVV.

This chain uses TRBV7-3 with TRBJ2-7; 12 bases align to TRBD2. This CDR3 region has 15 residues. Germline loops: CDR1 SGHTA, CDR2 FQGTGA. With 4 bases clipped from V and 7 bases from J, the junction kept 8 bases outside the gene matches. CDR3 in amino acids: CASSSDGLAGREQYF. The CDR3, as DNA: TGTGCCAGCAGCTCCGATGGACTAGCGGGGAGGGAGCAGTACTTC.

This clone occurred a few times. V and J are TRBV25-1 and TRBJ2-3, with D possibly being TRBD1 (5 bases). The CDR3 is 16 amino acids. Germline V gene lookup returns CDR1 MGHDK and CDR2 SYGVNS. Trimming stripped 0 bases from V and 1 base from J, with 11 bases between. The CDR3 DNA reads TGTGCCAGCAGTGAATATGCAGGGTGGGGCACAGATACGCAGTATTTT. It specifies CASSEYAGWGTDTQYF. The full variable domain, with the rest looked up from reference TRBV25-1 and TRBJ2-3, is EADIYQTPRYLVIGTGKKITLECSQTMGHDKMYWYQQDPGMELHLIHYSYGVNSTEKGDLSSESTVSRIRTEHFPLTLESARPSHTSQYLCASSEYAGWGTDTQYFGPGTRLTVL.